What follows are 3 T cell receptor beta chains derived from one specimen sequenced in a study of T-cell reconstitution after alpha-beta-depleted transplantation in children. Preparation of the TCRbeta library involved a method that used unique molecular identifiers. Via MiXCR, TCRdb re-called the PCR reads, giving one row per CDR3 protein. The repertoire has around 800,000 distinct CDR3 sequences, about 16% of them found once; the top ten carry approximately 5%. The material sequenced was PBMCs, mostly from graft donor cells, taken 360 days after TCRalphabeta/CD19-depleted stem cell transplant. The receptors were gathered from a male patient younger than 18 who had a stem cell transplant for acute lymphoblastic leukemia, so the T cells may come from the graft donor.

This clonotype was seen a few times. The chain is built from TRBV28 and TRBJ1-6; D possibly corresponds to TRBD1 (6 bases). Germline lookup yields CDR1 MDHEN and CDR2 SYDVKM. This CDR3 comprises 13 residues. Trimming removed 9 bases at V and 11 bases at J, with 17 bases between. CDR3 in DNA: TGTGCCAGTAACAGGGCTAGGAGGGCACCCCTCCACTTT. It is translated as CASNRARRAPLHF.

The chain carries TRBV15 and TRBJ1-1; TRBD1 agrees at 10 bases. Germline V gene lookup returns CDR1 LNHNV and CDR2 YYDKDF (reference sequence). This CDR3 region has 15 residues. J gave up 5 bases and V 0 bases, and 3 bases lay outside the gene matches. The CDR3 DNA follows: TGTGCCACCAGCAGAGATGGGACAGGGGATACTGAAGCTTTCTTT. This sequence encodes CATSRDGTGDTEAFF.

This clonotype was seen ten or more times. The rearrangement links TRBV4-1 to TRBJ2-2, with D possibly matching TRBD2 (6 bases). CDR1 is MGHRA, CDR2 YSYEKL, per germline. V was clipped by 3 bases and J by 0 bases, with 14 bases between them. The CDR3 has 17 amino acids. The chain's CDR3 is CASSHFGDFANTGELFF. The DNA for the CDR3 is TGCGCCAGCAGCCACTTTGGGGACTTCGCGAACACCGGGGAGCTGTTTTTT.